In its sample, the clone carrying this T cell receptor beta chain was seen a few times. This CDR3 is 14 amino acids long. V lost 5 bases and J 4 bases, leaving 13 bases between the germline ends. The germline V gene encodes CDR1 MDHEN and CDR2 SYDVKM. This entry comes from a study of T-cell reconstitution after alpha-beta-depleted transplantation in children. Construction of the TCRbeta library involved unique molecular identifiers. TCRdb reanalysed the PCR reads using MiXCR and keeps one entry per CDR3 protein. The sample lists fewer than 250,000 distinct CDR3 sequences, roughly a sixth occurring once.

The receptor was isolated from a male patient aged 2-9 years who had a stem cell transplant for acute lymphoblastic leukemia, so the T cells may come from the graft donor. The specimen comprised PBMCs, mostly from graft donor cells, sampled 360 days after TCRalphabeta/CD19-depleted stem cell transplant. This chain links TRBV28 with TRBJ2-3, with D tentatively TRBD2 (6 bases). Written as DNA, the CDR3 is TGTGCCAGCAGTCCGGGACTGTCTGCAGATACGCAGTATTTT. Its translation: CASSPGLSADTQYF.